One T cell receptor beta chain is described in this entry. The target antigen is unknown. The data were taken from a study of graft-versus-host responses after intestinal transplantation. On the study more broadly: Among the recipients, all got anti-thymocyte globulin induction and then tacrolimus and steroids for around 3 years. Notes on the study in general: In recipient marrow, GvH clones were found, and some appeared first in ileum or blood. Patients with graft-donor T cell macrochimerism had high graft-versus-host to host-versus-graft clonal ratios in allografts.

From germline, CDR1 is MGHRA and CDR2 YSYEKL. The CDR3 is 15 amino acids. Trimming removed 4 bases at V and 2 bases at J, with 14 bases between. TCRdb's table, derived via immunoSEQ multiplex PCR, lists solely in-frame clones and lacks some. The sample has tens of thousands of clones, approximately 90% seen once. The sequencing here drew on PBMCs, taken 26 days after transplant. This clonotype was sampled from a human patient who received an intestinal transplant, so some T cells may come from the graft donor. The chain carries TRBV4-1 and TRBJ1-2; D gene uncertain. The CDR3 bases are TGCGCCAGCAGCCCGGGTCCTTCCATGAACTATGGCTACACCTTC. This sequence encodes CASSPGPSMNYGYTF.